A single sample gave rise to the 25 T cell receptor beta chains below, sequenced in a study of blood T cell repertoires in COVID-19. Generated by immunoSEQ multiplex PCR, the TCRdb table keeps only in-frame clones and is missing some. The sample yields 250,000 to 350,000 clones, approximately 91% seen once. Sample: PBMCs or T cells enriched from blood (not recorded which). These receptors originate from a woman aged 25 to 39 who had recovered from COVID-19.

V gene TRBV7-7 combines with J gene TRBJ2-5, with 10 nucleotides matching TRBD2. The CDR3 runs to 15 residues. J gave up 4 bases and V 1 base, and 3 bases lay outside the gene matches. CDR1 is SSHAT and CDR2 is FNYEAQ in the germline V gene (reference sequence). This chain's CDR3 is CASSLVIAGGETQYF. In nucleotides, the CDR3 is TGTGCCAGCAGCTTAGTGATAGCGGGAGGAGAGACCCAGTACTTC.

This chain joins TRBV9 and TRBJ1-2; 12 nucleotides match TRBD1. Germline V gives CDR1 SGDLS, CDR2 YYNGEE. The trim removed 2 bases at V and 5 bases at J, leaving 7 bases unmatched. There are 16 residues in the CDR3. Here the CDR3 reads CASSVSGTGGDYGYTF. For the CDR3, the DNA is TGTGCCAGCAGCGTCTCAGGGACAGGGGGCGATTATGGCTACACCTTC.

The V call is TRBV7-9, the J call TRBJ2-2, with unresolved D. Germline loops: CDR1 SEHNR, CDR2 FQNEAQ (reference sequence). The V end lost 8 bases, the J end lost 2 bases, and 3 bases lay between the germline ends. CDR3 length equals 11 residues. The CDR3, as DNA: TGTGCCAGCCCAAACACCGGGGAGCTGTTTTTT. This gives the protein CASPNTGELFF. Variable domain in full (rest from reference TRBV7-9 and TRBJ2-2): DTGVSQNPRHKITKRGQNVTFRCDPISEHNRLYWYRQTLGQGPEFLTYFQNEAQLEKSRLLSDRFSAERPKGSFSTLEIQRTEQGDSAMYLCASPNTGELFFGEGSRLTVL.

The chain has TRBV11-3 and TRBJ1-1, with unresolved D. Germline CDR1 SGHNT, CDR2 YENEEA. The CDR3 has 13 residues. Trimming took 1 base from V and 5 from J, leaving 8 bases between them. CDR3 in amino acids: CASSLGRMTEAFF. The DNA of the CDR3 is TGTGCCAGCAGCTTAGGGAGAATGACTGAAGCTTTCTTT.

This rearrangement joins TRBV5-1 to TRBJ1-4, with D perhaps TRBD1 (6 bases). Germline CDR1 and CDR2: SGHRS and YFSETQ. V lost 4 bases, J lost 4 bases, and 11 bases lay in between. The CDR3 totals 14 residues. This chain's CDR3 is CASSTGQFNEKLFF. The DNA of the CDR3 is TGCGCCAGCAGCACTGGACAGTTTAATGAAAAACTGTTTTTT.

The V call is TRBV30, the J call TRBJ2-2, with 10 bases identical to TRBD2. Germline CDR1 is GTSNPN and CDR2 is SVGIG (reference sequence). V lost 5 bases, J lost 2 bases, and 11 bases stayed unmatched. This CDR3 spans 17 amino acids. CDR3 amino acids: CAWGSGRAFKNTGELFF. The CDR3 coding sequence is TGTGCCTGGGGGAGCGGGAGGGCCTTTAAAAACACCGGGGAGCTGTTTTTT. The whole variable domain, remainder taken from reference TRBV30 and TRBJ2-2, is SQTIHQWPATLVQPVGSPLSLECTVEGTSNPNLYWYRQAAGRGLQLLFYSVGIGQISSEVPQNLSASRPQDRQFILSSKKLLLSDSGFYLCAWGSGRAFKNTGELFFGEGSRLTVL.

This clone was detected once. The CDR3 is CASSLVLAGGYQETQYF. CDR3 bases: TGTGCCAGCAGCTTAGTTCTCGCGGGAGGGTACCAAGAGACCCAGTACTTC. The V call is TRBV7-9, the J call TRBJ2-5, with 9 bases aligning to TRBD2. This CDR3 comprises 17 residues. After removal of 1 base from V and 0 bases from J, the junction contained 6 bases not matched to a gene. The germline gives CDR1 SEHNR, CDR2 FQNEAQ (reference sequence).

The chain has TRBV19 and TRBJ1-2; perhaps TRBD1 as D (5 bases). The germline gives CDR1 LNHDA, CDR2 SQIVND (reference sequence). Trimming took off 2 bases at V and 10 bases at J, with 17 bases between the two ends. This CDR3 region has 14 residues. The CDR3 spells CASSIRQGGQVYTF. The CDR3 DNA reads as TGTGCCAGTAGTATACGGCAGGGAGGCCAGGTCTACACCTTC.

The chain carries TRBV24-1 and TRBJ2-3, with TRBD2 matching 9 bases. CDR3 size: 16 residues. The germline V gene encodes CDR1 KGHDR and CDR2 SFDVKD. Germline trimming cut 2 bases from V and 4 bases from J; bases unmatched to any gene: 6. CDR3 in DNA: TGTGCCACCAGTGATTCGGCGGGGGGGCGGGCAGATACGCAGTATTTT. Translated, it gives CATSDSAGGRADTQYF.

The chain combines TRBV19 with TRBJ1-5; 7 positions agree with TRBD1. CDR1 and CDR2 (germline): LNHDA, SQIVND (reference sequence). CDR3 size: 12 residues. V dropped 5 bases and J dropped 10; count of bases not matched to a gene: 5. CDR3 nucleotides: TGTGCCAGTAGTTCCCGACAGGGTCCCCAGCATTTT. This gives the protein CASSSRQGPQHF.

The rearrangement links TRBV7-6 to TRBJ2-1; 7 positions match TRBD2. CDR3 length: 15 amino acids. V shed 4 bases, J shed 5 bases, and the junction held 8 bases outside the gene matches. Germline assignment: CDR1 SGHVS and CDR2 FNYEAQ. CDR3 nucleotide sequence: TGTGCCAGCAGCTCCTTAGCGGGTCGGGACAATGAGCAGTTCTTC. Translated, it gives CASSSLAGRDNEQFF.

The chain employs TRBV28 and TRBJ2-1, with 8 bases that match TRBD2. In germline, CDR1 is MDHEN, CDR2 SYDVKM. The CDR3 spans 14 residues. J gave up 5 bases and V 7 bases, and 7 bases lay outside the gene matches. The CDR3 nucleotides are TGTGCCAGCACCGGGGGGGGGTCTAACAATGAGCAGTTCTTC. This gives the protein CASTGGGSNNEQFF. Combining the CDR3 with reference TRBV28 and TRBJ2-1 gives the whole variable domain DVKVTQSSRYLVKRTGEKVFLECVQDMDHENMFWYRQDPGLGLRLIYFSYDVKMKEKGDIPEGYSVSREKKERFSLILESASTNQTSMYLCASTGGGSNNEQFFGPGTRLTVL.

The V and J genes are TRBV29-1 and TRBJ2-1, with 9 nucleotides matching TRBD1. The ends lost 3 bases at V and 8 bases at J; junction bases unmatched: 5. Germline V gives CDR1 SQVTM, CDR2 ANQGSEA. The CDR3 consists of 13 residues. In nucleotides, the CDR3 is TGCAGCGTTGAGAGGGACAGGGTGGATGAGCAGTTCTTC. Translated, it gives CSVERDRVDEQFF.

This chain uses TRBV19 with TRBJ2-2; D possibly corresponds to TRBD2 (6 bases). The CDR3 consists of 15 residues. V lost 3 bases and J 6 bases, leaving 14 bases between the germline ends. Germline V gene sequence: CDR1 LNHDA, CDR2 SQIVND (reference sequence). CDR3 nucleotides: TGTGCCAGTAGTATGCAGGTAGCGGTCGCCGGGGAGCTGTTTTTT. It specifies CASSMQVAVAGELFF.

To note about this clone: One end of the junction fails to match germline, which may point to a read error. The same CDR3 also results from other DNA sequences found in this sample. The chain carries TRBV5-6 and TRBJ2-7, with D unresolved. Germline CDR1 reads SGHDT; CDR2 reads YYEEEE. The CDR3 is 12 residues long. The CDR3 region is CASSLGYYEQYF. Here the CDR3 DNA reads TGTGCCAGCAGCTTGGGCTATTACGAGCAATACTTC.

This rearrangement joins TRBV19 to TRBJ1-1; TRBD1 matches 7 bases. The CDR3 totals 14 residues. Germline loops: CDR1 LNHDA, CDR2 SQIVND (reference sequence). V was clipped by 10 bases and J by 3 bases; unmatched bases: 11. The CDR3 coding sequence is TGTGCCACCAGACCCAGGGGGTTGTACACTGAAGCTTTCTTT. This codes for CATRPRGLYTEAFF.

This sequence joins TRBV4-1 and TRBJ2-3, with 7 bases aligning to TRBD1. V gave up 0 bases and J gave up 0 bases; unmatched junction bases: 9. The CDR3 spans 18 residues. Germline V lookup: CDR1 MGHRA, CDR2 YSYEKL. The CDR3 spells CASSQDFWGTESTDTQYF. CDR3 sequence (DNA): TGCGCCAGCAGCCAAGATTTTTGGGGGACAGAGAGCACAGATACGCAGTATTTT.

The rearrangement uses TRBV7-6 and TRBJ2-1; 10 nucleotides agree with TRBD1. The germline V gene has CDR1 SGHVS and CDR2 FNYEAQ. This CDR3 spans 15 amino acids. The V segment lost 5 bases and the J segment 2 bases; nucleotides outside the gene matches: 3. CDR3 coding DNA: TGTGCCAGCAGCGCCGGGACAGGGGCCTACAATGAGCAGTTCTTC. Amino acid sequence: CASSAGTGAYNEQFF.

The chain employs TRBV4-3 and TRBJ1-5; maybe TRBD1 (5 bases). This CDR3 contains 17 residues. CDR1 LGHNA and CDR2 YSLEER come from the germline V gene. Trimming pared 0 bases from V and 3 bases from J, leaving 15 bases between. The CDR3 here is CASSQDPPGRVNQPQHF. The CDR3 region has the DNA TGCGCCAGCAGCCAAGATCCCCCAGGGAGGGTCAATCAGCCCCAGCATTTT.

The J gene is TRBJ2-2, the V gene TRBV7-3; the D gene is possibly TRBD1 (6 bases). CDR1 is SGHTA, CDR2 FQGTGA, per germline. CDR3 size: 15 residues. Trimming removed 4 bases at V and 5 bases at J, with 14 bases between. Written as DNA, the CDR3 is TGTGCCAGCAGCTCCCCCTCCAGGGGAACCGGGGAGCTGTTTTTT. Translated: CASSSPSRGTGELFF.

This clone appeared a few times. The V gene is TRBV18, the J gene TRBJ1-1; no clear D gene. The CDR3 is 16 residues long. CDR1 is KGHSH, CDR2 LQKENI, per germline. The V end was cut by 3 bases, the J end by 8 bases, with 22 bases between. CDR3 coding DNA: TGTGCCAGCTCACCCCTTTCCATCAAGGGCGCGGGGGAAGCTTTCTTT. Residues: CASSPLSIKGAGEAFF.

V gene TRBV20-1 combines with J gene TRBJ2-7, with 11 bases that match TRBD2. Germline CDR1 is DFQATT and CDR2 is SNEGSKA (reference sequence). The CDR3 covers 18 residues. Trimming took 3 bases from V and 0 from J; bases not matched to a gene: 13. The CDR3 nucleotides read TGCAGTGCTAGTAGTGTTCCCGTTCTAGCGGGGGGCTCCTACGAGCAGTACTTC. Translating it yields CSASSVPVLAGGSYEQYF.

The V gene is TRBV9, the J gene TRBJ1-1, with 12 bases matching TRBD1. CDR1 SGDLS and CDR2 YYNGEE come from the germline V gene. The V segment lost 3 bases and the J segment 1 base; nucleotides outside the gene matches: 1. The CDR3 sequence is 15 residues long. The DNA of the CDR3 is TGTGCCAGCAGCGGGGGACAGGGGGCGAACACTGAAGCTTTCTTT. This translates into CASSGGQGANTEAFF.

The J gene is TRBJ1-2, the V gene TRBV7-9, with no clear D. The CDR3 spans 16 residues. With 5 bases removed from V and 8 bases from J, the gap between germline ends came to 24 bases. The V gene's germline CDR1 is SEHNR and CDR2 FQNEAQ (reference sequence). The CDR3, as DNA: TGTGCCAGCAGCCCGCGTATGGGCAGGTCGTTTGGGGGCTACACCTTC. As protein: CASSPRMGRSFGGYTF. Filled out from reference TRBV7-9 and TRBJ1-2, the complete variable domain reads DTGVSQNPRHKITKRGQNVTFRCDPISEHNRLYWYRQTLGQGPEFLTYFQNEAQLEKSRLLSDRFSAERPKGSFSTLEIQRTEQGDSAMYLCASSPRMGRSFGGYTFGSGTRLTVV.

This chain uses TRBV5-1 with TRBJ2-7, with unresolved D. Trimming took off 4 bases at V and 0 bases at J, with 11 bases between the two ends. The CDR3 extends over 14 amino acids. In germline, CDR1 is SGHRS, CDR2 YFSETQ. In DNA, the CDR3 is TGCGCCAGCAGCCCCCGCCAGGACTCCTACGAGCAGTACTTC. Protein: CASSPRQDSYEQYF. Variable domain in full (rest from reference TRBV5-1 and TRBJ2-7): KAGVTQTPRYLIKTRGQQVTLSCSPISGHRSVSWYQQTPGQGLQFLFEYFSETQRNKGNFPGRFSGRQFSNSRSEMNVSTLELGDSALYLCASSPRQDSYEQYFGPGTRLTVT.